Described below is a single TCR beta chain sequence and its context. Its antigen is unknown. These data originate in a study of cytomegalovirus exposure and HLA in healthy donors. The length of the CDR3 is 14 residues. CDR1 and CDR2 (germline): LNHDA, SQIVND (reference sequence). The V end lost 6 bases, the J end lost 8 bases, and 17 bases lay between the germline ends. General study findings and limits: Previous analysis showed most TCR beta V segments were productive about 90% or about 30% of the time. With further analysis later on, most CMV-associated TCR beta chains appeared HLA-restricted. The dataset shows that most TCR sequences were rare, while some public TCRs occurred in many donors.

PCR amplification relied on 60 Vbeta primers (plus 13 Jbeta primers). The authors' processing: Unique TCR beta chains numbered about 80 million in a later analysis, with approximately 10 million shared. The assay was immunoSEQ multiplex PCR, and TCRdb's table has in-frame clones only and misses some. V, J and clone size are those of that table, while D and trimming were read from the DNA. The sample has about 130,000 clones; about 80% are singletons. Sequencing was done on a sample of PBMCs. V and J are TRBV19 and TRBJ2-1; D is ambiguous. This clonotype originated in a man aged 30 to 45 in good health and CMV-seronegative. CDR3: CASSSSLMGDEQFF. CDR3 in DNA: TGTGCCAGTAGCAGCAGCCTAATGGGCGATGAGCAGTTCTTC.